This TCR beta chain is from a study of CD8 T cells in ankylosing spondylitis. Notes on the study in general: Some of the motif variants had earlier been found in reactive arthritis patients' fluid and blood. Typical of ankylosing spondylitis blood, it appeared, was a TCR beta motif of eight highly homologous variants. Matched ankylosing spondylitis synovial fluid reportedly showed significant enrichment of disease-linked clones.

V was pared by 0 bases and J by 6 bases, with 12 bases between. Germline CDR1 SGHTA, CDR2 FQGNSA. The CDR3 runs 15 residues. This clonotype was seen many times. Its matching antigen is unknown. Quantitative molecular-barcoded 5'-RACE generated the TCR beta libraries. TCRdb reanalysed the 5' RACE reads using MiXCR and keeps one entry per CDR3 protein. The repertoire includes some 150,000 distinct CDR3 sequences, about an eighth of them detected once, and roughly 4.5% sits in the top ten. The chain employs TRBV7-2 and TRBJ2-1; D perhaps matches TRBD2 (5 bases). The sequencing sample was made of blood, either unsorted or a sorted T cell fraction (not recorded which). The receptor was derived from a female donor with ankylosing spondylitis or in good health (not recorded which). The CDR3 here is CASSLASARINEQFF. The CDR3 nucleotides are TGTGCCAGCAGCTTAGCTAGCGCTAGAATCAATGAGCAGTTCTTC.